The 32 T cell receptor beta chains reported below all come from one sample, sequenced in a study of T cells in tumors after PD-1 blockade. Generated by immunoSEQ multiplex PCR, the TCRdb table keeps only in-frame clones and is missing some. Of roughly 50,000 clones listed, 65% to 85% are singletons. The source was PBMCs, collected before anti-PD-1 treatment. The source of these receptors is a human donor with basal cell carcinoma.

The chain recombines TRBV5-5 with TRBJ2-5; TRBD2 is a possible D gene (6 bases). The CDR3 contains 17 residues. Germline assignment: CDR1 SGHKS and CDR2 YYEKEE (reference sequence). The germline V and J ends were trimmed by 5 bases and 0 bases, with 20 bases remaining between them. CDR3 in DNA: TGTGCCAGCAGTTGGAGGGCCGTAACGGCAGACCAAGAGACCCAGTACTTC. This codes for CASSWRAVTADQETQYF.

CDR3 amino acids: CAWSVAGNYGYTF. CDR3 sequence (DNA): TGTGCCTGGAGTGTCGCGGGGAACTATGGCTACACCTTC. This chain uses TRBV30 with TRBJ1-2; no clear D. This CDR3 region has 13 residues. V was pared by 0 bases and J by 2 bases, with 7 bases between. From germline, CDR1 is GTSNPN and CDR2 SVGIG (reference sequence). The full variable domain, its missing parts supplied by reference TRBV30 and TRBJ1-2, is SQTIHQWPATLVQPVGSPLSLECTVEGTSNPNLYWYRQAAGRGLQLLFYSVGIGQISSEVPQNLSASRPQDRQFILSSKKLLLSDSGFYLCAWSVAGNYGYTFGSGTRLTVV.

The rearrangement links TRBV10-1 to TRBJ2-7, with TRBD1 matching over 8 bases. The CDR3 covers 14 residues. CDR1 WNHNN and CDR2 SYGVQD come from the germline V gene (reference sequence). V lost 5 bases, J lost 2 bases, and 5 bases stayed unmatched. In nucleotides, the CDR3 is TGCGCCAGCAGTCTCACGGACAGGGCCTACGAGCAGTACTTC. Translating gives CASSLTDRAYEQYF.

The genes are TRBV3-1 (or the pseudogene TRBV3-2) and TRBJ1-6; D is perhaps TRBD1 (5 bases). The CDR3 runs to 15 residues. The V gene lost 0 bases and the J gene lost 10 bases, with 13 bases spanning the gap. Germline V gene sequence: CDR1 LGHDT, CDR2 YNNKEL (reference sequence). For the CDR3, the DNA is TGTGCCAGCAGCCAAGAGGGCCCCAGGGACTCACCCCTCCACTTT. It specifies CASSQEGPRDSPLHF.

The chain joins TRBV6-6 to TRBJ1-1; TRBD1 agrees at 10 bases. Germline CDR1 and CDR2: MNHNY and SVGAGI (reference sequence). Trimming removed 5 bases from V and 0 bases from J; junction bases left unmatched: 6. There are 16 residues in the CDR3. The CDR3, as DNA: TGTGCCAGCAGTCCCAGGGACAGGGGCCTGAACACTGAAGCTTTCTTT. This sequence encodes CASSPRDRGLNTEAFF.

This chain uses TRBV19 with TRBJ1-2; D is perhaps TRBD1 (5 bases). Germline assignment: CDR1 LNHDA and CDR2 SQIVND (reference sequence). Trimming took off 4 bases at V and 8 bases at J, with 11 bases between the two ends. The CDR3 length is 12 residues. The CDR3 loop is CASSRDLGGYTF. CDR3 in DNA: TGTGCCAGTAGTAGGGACCTGGGAGGCTACACCTTC.

The chain is built from TRBV18 and TRBJ2-1; 11 bases agree with TRBD2. The trim removed 3 bases at V and 5 bases at J, leaving 6 bases unmatched. CDR3 length: 16 amino acids. The germline CDR1 and CDR2 sequences are KGHSH and LQKENI. The CDR3 DNA reads as TGTGCCAGCTCACCTCAGACTAGCGGGGTGAACAATGAGCAGTTCTTC. It translates to CASSPQTSGVNNEQFF.

The V and J genes are TRBV19 and TRBJ1-5; D is ambiguous. Looked up from germline, CDR1 is LNHDA and CDR2 is SQIVND (reference sequence). V lost 5 bases to trimming and J lost 4 bases, with 15 bases between them. The length of the CDR3 is 15 residues. CDR3 protein: CASSASGGANQPQHF. CDR3 DNA: TGTGCCAGTAGTGCCTCTGGCGGCGCAAATCAGCCCCAGCATTTT.

The V call is TRBV6-1, the J call TRBJ2-3, with D unresolved. Germline V gives CDR1 MNHNS, CDR2 SASEGT. The CDR3 covers 15 residues. V lost 1 base and J lost 0, with 8 bases in between. The CDR3 coding sequence is TGTGCCAGCAGTGAAGGACTCCTAAGCACAGATACGCAGTATTTT. It specifies CASSEGLLSTDTQYF.

This chain connects TRBV20-1 to TRBJ2-5; D unresolved. Per germline, CDR1 DFQATT and CDR2 SNEGSKA (reference sequence). V was trimmed by 6 bases and J by 4 bases, leaving 9 bases between them. CDR3 size: 11 residues. In DNA, the CDR3 is TGCAGTGCAGCTGACGCAGAGACCCAGTACTTC. Its protein product is CSAADAETQYF.

The gene calls are TRBV7-9 and TRBJ1-4; D unclear. Germline V lookup: CDR1 SEHNR, CDR2 FQNEAQ (reference sequence). The V end was cut by 4 bases, the J end by 6 bases, with 24 bases between. This CDR3 has 18 amino acids. CDR3 residues: CASSSARVTRPTYEKLFF. The CDR3 nucleotides read TGTGCCAGCAGCTCCGCCCGGGTCACAAGGCCTACATATGAAAAACTGTTTTTT.

V is TRBV5-6 and J is TRBJ2-7; D remains unclear. From germline, CDR1 is SGHDT and CDR2 YYEEEE. Trimming removed 1 base from V and 0 bases from J, with 11 bases in between. The CDR3 spans 15 residues. The CDR3 coding sequence is TGTGCCAGCAGCTTGTACGGCACCCACTCCTACGAGCAGTACTTC. Translated: CASSLYGTHSYEQYF.

V gene TRBV6-5 combines with J gene TRBJ2-3; 8 bases map to TRBD1. There are 13 residues in the CDR3. The ends lost 7 bases at V and 5 bases at J; junction bases unmatched: 5. Germline V gene sequence: CDR1 MNHEY, CDR2 SVGAGI. The DNA of the CDR3 is TGTGCCAGCATTACCGGGACAGGAGATACGCAGTATTTT. Its translation is CASITGTGDTQYF.

This clone was detected a few times. V and J are TRBV29-1 and TRBJ2-7; 9 bases map to TRBD1. V lost 4 bases to trimming and J lost 0 bases; unmatched junction nucleotides: 4. Germline-derived CDR1 and CDR2 are SQVTM and ANQGSEA. This CDR3 spans 14 amino acids. For the CDR3, the DNA is TGCAGCGTTGGGGGACAGGGAAGCTCCTACGAGCAGTACTTC. The encoded protein is CSVGGQGSSYEQYF.

The rearrangement uses TRBV4-1 and TRBJ1-6; 9 bases map to TRBD1. The V segment lost 0 bases and the J segment 10 bases; nucleotides outside the gene matches: 7. The CDR3 contains 16 residues. Germline values: CDR1 MGHRA, CDR2 YSYEKL. In DNA form, the CDR3 reads TGCGCCAGCAGCCAAGATAACTGGACAGGGGTATCACCCCTCCACTTT. Translating it yields CASSQDNWTGVSPLHF.

The chain employs TRBV28 and TRBJ1-2; possible D gene TRBD1, 6 bases. Germline CDR1 is MDHEN and CDR2 is SYDVKM. Trimming shortened V by 6 bases and J by 2 bases, and 10 bases separated the two germline ends. The CDR3 runs 13 residues. The CDR3 spells CASRPTGNYGYTF. The CDR3 nucleotides are TGTGCCAGCAGACCTACAGGGAACTATGGCTACACCTTC.

This chain links TRBV6-2 or TRBV6-3 with TRBJ2-3; no clear D gene. Trimming cost V 2 bases and J 5 bases, with 8 bases left between them. In germline, CDR1 is MNHEY, CDR2 SVGEGT. The CDR3 totals 13 residues. The CDR3 bases are TGTGCCAGCAGTTACACCCCACTAGATACGCAGTATTTT. Protein sequence: CASSYTPLDTQYF.

CDR3 sequence reads: CARAMGGSEKLFF. The DNA for the CDR3 is TGTGCCCGGGCGATGGGGGGGTCGGAAAAACTGTTTTTT. The rearrangement uses TRBV30 and TRBJ1-4, with D tentatively TRBD1 (5 bases). V was pared by 8 bases and J by 8 bases, with 18 bases between. The CDR3 spans 13 residues. CDR1 is GTSNPN and CDR2 is SVGIG in the germline V gene (reference sequence).

This chain connects TRBV7-9 to TRBJ2-7; D gene uncertain. CDR1 is SEHNR and CDR2 is FQNEAQ in the germline V gene (reference sequence). The CDR3 sequence is 12 residues long. Trimming removed 8 bases from V and 4 bases from J, with 12 bases in between. CDR3 sequence: CASGTDSYEQYF. As DNA, the CDR3 is TGTGCCAGCGGTACTGATTCTTACGAGCAGTACTTC.

V usage is TRBV7-6 and J usage is TRBJ1-3, with 8 bases fitting TRBD1. The CDR3 length is 15 residues. CDR1 and CDR2 (germline): SGHVS, FNYEAQ. V lost 6 bases to trimming and J lost 2 bases; unmatched junction nucleotides: 6. The CDR3 DNA reads as TGTGCCAGCAGACCGGGGACAGGAACTGGAAACACCATATATTTT. Encoded protein: CASRPGTGTGNTIYF.

In this sample, this clone turned up once. The chain has TRBV4-1 and TRBJ1-1; D possibly corresponds to TRBD1 (5 bases). Trimming removed 0 bases from V and 10 bases from J, with 15 bases in between. Germline CDR1 is MGHRA and CDR2 is YSYEKL. This CDR3 comprises 14 residues. Here the CDR3 reads CASSQDTRAGAAFF. As DNA, the CDR3 is TGCGCCAGCAGCCAAGATACCAGGGCGGGCGCAGCTTTCTTT.

This chain connects TRBV13 to TRBJ2-5; the match to TRBD2 covers 13 bases. Losses at the gene ends were 0 bases for V and 0 bases for J; bases not matched to a gene: 4. Germline loops: CDR1 PRHDT, CDR2 FYEKMQ (reference sequence). The CDR3 has 18 residues. The CDR3: CASSLGGLAGADQETQYF. For the CDR3, the DNA is TGTGCCAGCAGCTTAGGTGGACTAGCGGGGGCTGACCAAGAGACCCAGTACTTC. The variable domain in full, with the rest retrieved from reference TRBV13 and TRBJ2-5, is AAGVIQSPRHLIKEKRETATLKCYPIPRHDTVYWYQQGPGQDPQFLISFYEKMQSDKGSIPDRFSAQQFSDYHSELNMSSLELGDSALYFCASSLGGLAGADQETQYFGPGTRLLVL.

This sequence joins TRBV4-2 and TRBJ2-7, with a possible D match to TRBD1 (7 bases). Per the germline V gene, CDR1 is LGHNA and CDR2 is YNFKEQ. Trimming shortened V by 3 bases and J by 4 bases, and 10 bases separated the two germline ends. CDR3 length: 13 amino acids. CDR3 protein: CASSQGGQYEQYF. CDR3 in DNA: TGTGCCAGCAGCCAGGGGGGACAGTACGAGCAGTACTTC.

The J gene is TRBJ1-3, the V gene TRBV10-3; D unclear. The CDR3 contains 17 residues. Trimming removed 2 bases from V and 2 bases from J, with 16 bases in between. Per the germline V gene, CDR1 is ENHRY and CDR2 is SYGVKD. The CDR3 coding sequence is TGTGCCATCAGTGAGGTCCCAGCCAACTCTCCTGGAAACACCATATATTTT. Its protein is CAISEVPANSPGNTIYF.

The genes are TRBV27 and TRBJ2-5; TRBD2 matches at 8 bases. With 5 bases clipped from V and 0 bases from J, the junction kept 5 bases outside the gene matches. CDR3 length: 15 residues. Germline V CDR1 and CDR2: MNHEY, SMNVEV (reference sequence). The CDR3 DNA sequence: TGTGCCAGCAGTCTAGAAGCGGGGGACCAAGAGACCCAGTACTTC. Its protein is CASSLEAGDQETQYF.

The V and J genes are TRBV30 and TRBJ1-4, with a tentative D call TRBD1 (5 bases). The germline V and J ends were trimmed by 2 bases and 0 bases, with 10 bases remaining between them. Germline V CDR1 and CDR2: GTSNPN, SVGIG (reference sequence). CDR3 length: 15 amino acids. As DNA, the CDR3 is TGTGCCTGGAGTCCCCCGACAGCAACTAATGAAAAACTGTTTTTT. Encoded protein: CAWSPPTATNEKLFF.

The V and J genes are TRBV5-1 and TRBJ2-7; 9 bases line up with TRBD2. The length of the CDR3 is 15 residues. Germline lookup yields CDR1 SGHRS and CDR2 YFSETQ. V lost 7 bases, J lost 1 base, and 9 bases stayed unmatched. The CDR3, as DNA: TGCGCCAGCGGTGTAGCGGGGGCACCATCCTACGAGCAGTACTTC. It codes for CASGVAGAPSYEQYF.

This clone was counted only a few times. This rearrangement joins TRBV4-1 to TRBJ1-2; weak D call: TRBD1 (6 bases). Trimming cost V 2 bases and J 4 bases, with 14 bases left between them. Germline assignment: CDR1 MGHRA and CDR2 YSYEKL. This CDR3 region has 15 residues. CDR3 in amino acids: CASSQTTGLAYGYTF. In DNA form, the CDR3 reads TGCGCCAGCAGCCAAACAACAGGGTTGGCCTATGGCTACACCTTC.

This chain links TRBV28 with TRBJ2-5; D perhaps matches TRBD2 (6 bases). Germline V gene data show CDR1 as MDHEN and CDR2 as SYDVKM. This CDR3 is 15 amino acids long. Trimming shortened V by 5 bases and J by 9 bases, and 22 bases separated the two germline ends. The CDR3: CASSPPGLAGVAQYF. CDR3 DNA: TGTGCCAGCAGTCCACCGGGACTGGCGGGTGTGGCCCAGTACTTC.

The genes are TRBV19 and TRBJ2-7; TRBD2 might be the D (6 bases). CDR3 length: 16 amino acids. Between the trimmed V and J ends, which lost 5 bases and 0 bases, there was a span of 17 bases. The germline V gene encodes CDR1 LNHDA and CDR2 SQIVND (reference sequence). The CDR3 DNA reads TGTGCCAGTAGTGGATGGGGCGGGGCCAACTCCTACGAGCAGTACTTC. It is translated as CASSGWGGANSYEQYF.

The chain couples TRBV30 to TRBJ2-1; 7 bases are a match to TRBD2. The CDR3 spans 12 residues. CDR1 GTSNPN and CDR2 SVGIG come from the germline V gene (reference sequence). V was pared by 8 bases and J by 9 bases, with 10 bases of the junction left unmatched. The CDR3 loop reads CAVPGGGGEQFF. The CDR3 nucleotides read TGTGCCGTACCAGGCGGGGGAGGTGAGCAGTTCTTC. Filled out from reference TRBV30 and TRBJ2-1, the complete variable domain reads SQTIHQWPATLVQPVGSPLSLECTVEGTSNPNLYWYRQAAGRGLQLLFYSVGIGQISSEVPQNLSASRPQDRQFILSSKKLLLSDSGFYLCAVPGGGGEQFFGPGTRLTVL.

This sequence joins TRBV5-1 and TRBJ2-1, with 9 nucleotides matching TRBD2. The CDR3 covers 15 residues. Germline lookup yields CDR1 SGHRS and CDR2 YFSETQ. V lost 2 bases to trimming and J lost 9 bases; unmatched junction nucleotides: 9. CDR3 loop: CASSFRGGAFGEQFF. In DNA, the CDR3 is TGCGCCAGCAGCTTCCGCGGGGGGGCTTTCGGTGAGCAGTTCTTC.